A selection of T cell receptor beta chains follows, all from one sample in a study of tumor-infiltrating lymphocytes in localized non-small cell lung cancer. Data came from immunoSEQ multiplex PCR; TCRdb stores just in-frame clones and leaves some out. The data contain 9,000 to 13,000 clones, around 76% of them singletons. Sample: uninvolved lung tissue not adjacent to the tumor. The receptor set was obtained from a human donor with non-small cell lung cancer. CDR3s leave out the opening cysteine and the closing phenylalanine or tryptophan.

>15|TRBV4-2|TRBJ1-3
ASSQASAISSGNTIY
>10|TRBV2|TRBJ1-2
ASRPGHYGYT
>13|TRBV6-5|TRBJ2-3
ASRWLAGNPDTQY
>17|TRBV9|TRBJ2-3
ASSVTESLGRGRTDTQY
>13|TRBV6-6|TRBJ2-5
ASSLAGWAHETQY
>14|TRBV5-6|TRBJ1-6
ASSLLRGRDNSPLH
>12|TRBV5-5|TRBJ2-5
ASSLVGGWETQY
>12|TRBV4-1|TRBJ1-4
ASSQLGGNEKLF
>13|TRBV11-2|TRBJ2-2
ASSSLSGNTGELF
>14|TRBV7-2|TRBJ1-1
ASSLARAGMNTEAF
>12|TRBV5-1|TRBJ2-1
ASSLSGGYNEQF
>14|TRBV27|TRBJ1-5
ASSPLDSYSNQPQH
>14|TRBV4-1|TRBJ2-7
ASSQVPGQGAYEQY
>12|TRBV6-6|TRBJ1-2
ASIWGRGSYGYT
>12|TRBV6-5|TRBJ2-7
ASRTSGRVREQY
>14|TRBV30|TRBJ1-4
AWSVPPGGTKEKLF
>11|TRBV18|TRBJ2-7
ASSPSPGTEQY
>15|TRBV14|TRBJ1-5
ASSQLVGGRNDQPQH
>12|TRBV5-4|TRBJ2-5
ASSQRGGEETQY
>12|TRBV5-4|TRBJ1-3
ASSVDRTGNTIY
>12|TRBV7-2|TRBJ1-1
ASSLGRGGLIAF
>13|TRBV12-5|TRBJ1-4
ASGLAGGSGMKLF
>11|TRBV5-1|TRBJ1-1
ASCDSMNTEAF
>12|TRBV5-6|TRBJ1-1
ASSLGGGNTEAF
>9|TRBV30|TRBJ2-5
AWRLQETQY
>12|TRBV7-8|TRBJ1-3
ASSLDRAGNTIY
>13|TRBV11-2|TRBJ1-3
ASSFDDSSGNTIY
>11|TRBV29-1|TRBJ1-1
SALQGTNTEAF
>12|TRBV30|TRBJ2-1
AWNQGTSYNEQF
>13|TRBV6-5|TRBJ2-3
ASSWRGSGTDTQY
>11|TRBV6-5|TRBJ2-7
ASKTSGVYEQY
>10|TRBV19|TRBJ1-2
ASSTDSWGYT
>10|TRBV5-4|TRBJ1-2
ASSLGVYGYT
>10|TRBV19|TRBJ1-1
ASSIQGAAAF
>15|TRBV2|TRBJ2-3
ASSETRLAGGWDTQY
>10|TRBV2|TRBJ1-5
ASSGSNQPQH
>12|TRBV19|TRBJ2-5
ATDGGGRRETQY
>11|TRBV27|TRBJ1-3
ASSFYSGNTIY
>14|TRBV4-3|TRBJ1-2
ASSQDRMGSSYGYT
>11|TRBV30|TRBJ2-2
AWFYSNTGELF
>13|TRBV5-6|TRBJ2-2
ASSLQGANTGELF
>16|TRBV19|TRBJ2-1
ASSISGAGLHTYNEQF
>15|TRBV4-3|TRBJ2-7
ASSQDWEGPSSYEQY
>14|TRBV11-2|TRBJ2-6
ASSLAWASGANVLT
>13|TRBV28|TRBJ2-7
ASSLSGRGSYEQY
>13|TRBV6-5|TRBJ1-1
ASTPVGGLNTEAF
>13|TRBV6-5|TRBJ2-3
ASRFLGERTDTQY
>14|TRBV5-1|TRBJ2-3
ASSLYLGGTTDTQY